The 18 T cell receptor beta chains below come from one sample, sequenced in a study of blood T cells in healthy people across ages. Alongside a J-beta primer mix, a sample-barcoded 5' primer served in a second PCR lasting about 7 to 11 cycles. TCRdb called the 5' RACE reads again in MiXCR, with one record for every CDR3 protein. The sample consists of over 1,200,000 distinct CDR3 sequences, almost 60% of them appearing once. The sample comprised blood. All receptors derive from a man between 18 and 29 years old in good health.

V gene TRBV12-3 or TRBV12-4 combines with J gene TRBJ1-2; 11 positions match TRBD1. J lost 8 bases, V lost 5 bases, and 7 bases had no gene match. This CDR3 is built from 14 residues. The CDR3 nucleotides read TGTGCCAGCAGTAGTGGACAGGGGGCCTGGGGCTACACCTTC. Translating it yields CASSSGQGAWGYTF.

A few counts support this clonotype. The chain links TRBV6-6 to TRBJ2-3; tentatively, D is TRBD1 (5 bases). Germline V gives CDR1 MNHNY, CDR2 SVGAGI (reference sequence). With 8 bases removed from V and 3 bases from J, the gap between germline ends came to 18 bases. The CDR3 extends over 15 amino acids. DNA for the CDR3: TGTGCCAGCCATCCCTTTTTGGCAGGGACAGATACGCAGTATTTT. Translating gives CASHPFLAGTDTQYF.

This chain links TRBV7-9 with TRBJ2-4; 9 nucleotides match TRBD1. With V trimmed by 4 bases and J by 13 bases, 11 bases remained unmatched. Germline CDR1 is SEHNR and CDR2 is FQNEAQ (reference sequence). The CDR3 consists of 14 residues. For the CDR3, the DNA is TGTGCCAGCAGCTCCTGGGACAGGGCGCGAGAGCAGTACTTC. Amino acids: CASSSWDRAREQYF.

This chain connects TRBV6-6 to TRBJ2-1; TRBD1 might be the D (5 bases). Germline CDR1 MNHNY, CDR2 SVGAGI (reference sequence). V lost 7 bases to trimming and J lost 5 bases, with 12 bases between them. The CDR3 has 13 residues. The CDR3 DNA reads TGTGCCAGCAACTCAGGGTGGCACAATGAGCAGTTCTTC. Translated: CASNSGWHNEQFF.

As concerns this clonotype: An end of the junction does not agree with germline; a read error may underlie this. The genes are TRBV5-5 and TRBJ1-1, with unresolved D. The CDR3 is 16 residues long. Germline CDR1 is SGHKS and CDR2 is YYEKEE (reference sequence). The CDR3 nucleotides are TGTGCCAGCAGATTGGACCACCTCTTAATGAACACTGAAGCTTTCTTT. Its protein product is CASRLDHLLMNTEAFF. The variable domain in full, completed from reference TRBV5-5 and TRBJ1-1, reads DAGVTQSPTHLIKTRGQQVTLRCSPISGHKSVSWYQQVLGQGPQFIFQYYEKEERGRGNFPDRFSARQFPNYSSELNVNALLLGDSALYLCASRLDHLLMNTEAFFGQGTRLTVV.

This clonotype was seen a few times. The rearrangement links TRBV5-6 to TRBJ2-4, with TRBD1 matching 7 bases. This CDR3 region has 14 residues. Germline lookup yields CDR1 SGHDT and CDR2 YYEEEE. After removal of 4 bases from V and 9 bases from J, the junction contained 10 bases not matched to a gene. The CDR3 nucleotides are TGTGCCAGCAGCAACAGCCGGGACAGCGGCATTCAGTACTTC. It encodes CASSNSRDSGIQYF.

The table lists this clonotype with a count of one. This chain uses TRBV4-1 with TRBJ1-4; no reliable D call. Germline CDR1 reads MGHRA; CDR2 reads YSYEKL. V was shortened by 5 bases and J by 0 bases, with 10 bases between the two germline ends. The CDR3 extends over 15 amino acids. Here the CDR3 reads CASSAGVATNEKLFF. CDR3 DNA: TGCGCCAGCAGCGCTGGGGTCGCAACTAATGAAAAACTGTTTTTT.

V and J are TRBV7-2 and TRBJ2-3; D possibly corresponds to TRBD2 (5 bases). Trimming left V 5 bases short and J 0 bases short, with 12 bases between. CDR3 length: 15 amino acids. Germline CDR1 SGHTA, CDR2 FQGNSA. CDR3: CASSRWASSTDTQYF. DNA for the CDR3: TGTGCCAGCAGCCGATGGGCTAGCAGCACAGATACGCAGTATTTT.

This clonotype appeared once. The chain recombines TRBV4-3 with TRBJ1-4, with 9 bases fitting TRBD1. CDR1 is LGHNA, CDR2 YSLEER, per germline. With 4 bases clipped from V and 7 bases from J, the junction kept 13 bases outside the gene matches. The CDR3 contains 17 residues. CDR3 DNA: TGCGCCAGCAGCCTCACCCGTCCGGGACAGGGACGTGAAAAACTGTTTTTT. It yields the protein CASSLTRPGQGREKLFF.

V usage is TRBV27 and J usage is TRBJ1-4; weak D call: TRBD1 (5 bases). CDR1 and CDR2 from the germline V gene are MNHEY and SMNVEV (reference sequence). The CDR3 consists of 14 residues. Trimming took 4 bases from V and 8 from J, leaving 14 bases between them. DNA for the CDR3: TGTGCCAGCAGTTGGAGTAATCGGGGGGAAAAACTGTTTTTT. Translation gives CASSWSNRGEKLFF.

V is TRBV27 and J is TRBJ1-4; D is undetermined. This CDR3 spans 16 amino acids. Between the trimmed V and J ends, which lost 0 bases and 0 bases, there was a span of 8 bases. Germline assignment: CDR1 MNHEY and CDR2 SMNVEV (reference sequence). CDR3 bases: TGTGCCAGCAGTTTATCCTTGGTAGCAACTAATGAAAAACTGTTTTTT. This sequence encodes CASSLSLVATNEKLFF.

This clonotype was picked up one time. The chain combines TRBV13 with TRBJ2-1; TRBD2 agrees at 13 bases. Germline trimming cut 2 bases from V and 5 bases from J; bases unmatched to any gene: 6. The length of the CDR3 is 17 residues. Germline CDR1 PRHDT, CDR2 FYEKMQ (reference sequence). The CDR3 DNA follows: TGTGCCAGCAGCTTATCGCAGGGACTAGCGGGGCACAATGAGCAGTTCTTC. Translating gives CASSLSQGLAGHNEQFF.

This clonotype was picked up a small number of times. The rearrangement joins TRBV6-2 or TRBV6-3 to TRBJ1-2; D uncertain. Trimming took off 4 bases at V and 8 bases at J, with 14 bases between the two ends. This CDR3 contains 13 residues. Germline V CDR1 and CDR2: MNHEY, SVGEGT. CDR3 region: CASSWTGRGGYTF. CDR3 DNA sequence: TGTGCCAGCAGTTGGACCGGGAGAGGGGGCTACACCTTC.

The chain carries TRBV7-8 and TRBJ2-3; 12 nucleotides match TRBD2. Losses at the gene ends were 4 bases for V and 3 bases for J; bases not matched to a gene: 5. This CDR3 is 16 amino acids long. The germline V gene has CDR1 SGHVS and CDR2 FQNEAQ. The CDR3 loop is CASSSLAGGFTDTQYF. The CDR3, as DNA: TGTGCCAGCAGCTCTCTAGCGGGGGGGTTTACAGATACGCAGTATTTT.

The table lists this clonotype with a few counts. The chain is built from TRBV28 and TRBJ2-3; D perhaps matches TRBD2 (6 bases). V lost 2 bases and J lost 0, with 15 bases in between. Germline V gene sequence: CDR1 MDHEN, CDR2 SYDVKM. The CDR3 runs 17 residues. The CDR3 coding sequence is TGTGCCAGCAGTTTACCCGGGGCTAGCGTAAGCACAGATACGCAGTATTTT. Residues: CASSLPGASVSTDTQYF.

The rearrangement joins TRBV29-1 to TRBJ2-2; 9 nucleotides align to TRBD1. The CDR3 contains 16 residues. Unmatched junction bases numbered 14, after V lost 6 bases and J lost 6 bases. Germline loops: CDR1 SQVTM, CDR2 ANQGSEA. Written as DNA, the CDR3 is TGCAGCGTCACCTTACCGGGACAGGGTTTTGCCGGGGAGCTGTTTTTT. It translates to CSVTLPGQGFAGELFF.

This clonotype has more than one count but fewer than ten. This chain joins TRBV4-1 and TRBJ2-1; TRBD2 matches at 8 bases. Germline V CDR1 and CDR2: MGHRA, YSYEKL. V gave up 0 bases and J gave up 2 bases; unmatched junction bases: 12. There are 19 residues in the CDR3. CDR3 residues: CASSQDLTGGANPYNEQFF. CDR3 bases: TGCGCCAGCAGCCAAGATCTTACCGGGGGGGCAAACCCCTACAATGAGCAGTTCTTC.

The chain uses TRBV13 and TRBJ2-5, with 10 bases aligning to TRBD2. Germline CDR1 PRHDT, CDR2 FYEKMQ (reference sequence). The CDR3 is 15 residues long. V lost 8 bases and J lost 7; bases outside the gene matches: 13. The CDR3 sequence is CASGGLATLLGTQYF. The DNA of the CDR3 is TGTGCCAGCGGGGGACTAGCGACCCTATTGGGGACCCAGTACTTC.